One and the same sample provided the 21 T cell receptor beta chains below, sequenced in a study of molecular identifiers for immune sequencing clone quantification. Via MiXCR, TCRdb re-called the PCR reads, giving one row per CDR3 protein. Of approximately 54,000 distinct CDR3 sequences in the sample, approximately 25% were seen once. What was sequenced was naive CD8+ T cells from blood, with Jurkat cell RNA spiked in. The subset was: FACS-sorted CD8+CD4-CCR7+CD45RA+ naive T cells. Every receptor here comes from a human donor in good health. Some libraries in this study had Jurkat cell RNA spiked in.

This clonotype was seen many times. The CDR3 sequence is CASSLVRGGGADTQYF. The CDR3 DNA sequence: TGTGCCAGCAGCTTAGTTCGCGGCGGGGGAGCGGATACGCAGTATTTT. The chain is built from TRBV7-9 and TRBJ2-3; 7 bases line up with TRBD2. Trimming cost V 1 base and J 6 bases; bases outside gene matches: 10. Germline CDR1 SEHNR, CDR2 FQNEAQ (reference sequence). CDR3 size: 16 residues.

Many counts were recorded for this clonotype. The chain has TRBV6-6 and TRBJ2-1; no firm D call. The CDR3 totals 11 residues. Deletions cut 4 bases from V and 8 bases from J, with 6 bases between. Germline-derived CDR1 and CDR2 are MNHNY and SVGAGI (reference sequence). As DNA, the CDR3 is TGTGCCAGCAGTTTCCGGGATGAGCAGTTCTTC. Its protein product is CASSFRDEQFF.

Comment on this clonotype: A junction end diverges from the germline sequence, so it may reflect a read error. J is TRBJ1-2 and V is TRBV5-3; no definite D call. TRBV5-3 is classed as an ORF, of uncertain function. The CDR3 runs to 14 residues. The CDR3 sequence: CASSLDVFKYGYTF. CDR3 in DNA: TGTGCCAGCAGCTTGGACGTCTTTAAGTATGGCTACACCTTC.

This sequence joins TRBV20-1 and TRBJ1-6; no reliable D call. Germline V gene lookup returns CDR1 DFQATT and CDR2 SNEGSKA (reference sequence). Trimming cost V 8 bases and J 7 bases, with 15 bases left between them. This CDR3 spans 13 amino acids. The CDR3 protein is CSPNPVPNSPLHF. In DNA, the CDR3 is TGCAGTCCGAACCCCGTCCCAAATTCACCCCTCCACTTT.

The gene calls are TRBV19 and TRBJ2-1, with 7 bases aligning to TRBD2. V was pared by 1 base and J by 7 bases, with 13 bases of the junction left unmatched. The CDR3 has 17 amino acids. Germline loops: CDR1 LNHDA, CDR2 SQIVND (reference sequence). CDR3 bases: TGTGCCAGTAGTATAGCCTCTCGCGCGGGAGCCGGAAATGAGCAGTTCTTC. The encoded protein is CASSIASRAGAGNEQFF.

Points on this clonotype: This may arise from a read error, as a much more abundant clone is one base away. The rearrangement links TRBV10-3 to TRBJ1-1; 11 positions match TRBD1. CDR1 is ENHRY, CDR2 SYGVKD, per germline. This CDR3 comprises 15 residues. Trimming cost V 4 bases and J 5 bases; bases outside gene matches: 6. The CDR3 loop reads CAISVGTGGGTEAFF. The CDR3, as DNA: TGTGCCATCAGTGTGGGGACAGGGGGAGGAACTGAAGCTTTCTTT.

Comments on this clonotype: This sequence may be a read error, since a much larger clone differs from it by one base. The chain has TRBV20-1 and TRBJ2-7; TRBD1 aligns across 7 bases. The length of the CDR3 is 13 residues. Germline V gives CDR1 DFQATT, CDR2 SNEGSKA (reference sequence). V shed 5 bases, J shed 0 bases, and the junction held 4 bases outside the gene matches. The CDR3: CSAEPGGSYEQYF. The CDR3 DNA is TGCAGTGCTGAGCCAGGGGGCTCCTACGAGCAGTACTTC.

Notes on this clonotype: This could be a read error, since a much larger clone is one nucleotide away. The chain's CDR3 is CAGSHNPNTQYF. CDR3 nucleotide sequence: TGTGCCGGCAGCCATAACCCAAATACGCAGTATTTT. This rearrangement joins TRBV7-9 to TRBJ2-3; unclear D gene. Per germline, CDR1 SEHNR and CDR2 FQNEAQ (reference sequence). This CDR3 region has 12 residues.

On this clonotype: A much larger clonotype is one base distant, so this may be a read error. The V call is TRBV7-8, the J call TRBJ2-3, with 8 bases matching TRBD2. V was pared by 0 bases and J by 4 bases, with 9 bases of the junction left unmatched. From germline, CDR1 is SGHVS and CDR2 FQNEAQ. This CDR3 is 17 amino acids long. CDR3 nucleotides: TGTGCCAGCAGCTTAGCGCTAGGCGGGGGGACGCCAGATACGCAGTATTTT. Amino acid sequence: CASSLALGGGTPDTQYF.

In regard to this clonotype: A read error is possible here, since a much larger clone lies one base away. V and J are TRBV19 and TRBJ1-2, with 8 bases fitting TRBD1. Germline V lookup: CDR1 LNHDA, CDR2 SQIVND (reference sequence). V was clipped by 3 bases and J by 4 bases; unmatched bases: 7. The CDR3 is made up of 15 amino acids. The CDR3 loop is CASSMTAGGIYGYTF. The DNA of the CDR3 is TGTGCCAGTAGTATGACGGCAGGGGGCATCTATGGCTACACCTTC. The full variable domain, rest sourced from reference TRBV19 and TRBJ1-2, is DGGITQSPKYLFRKEGQNVTLSCEQNLNHDAMYWYRQDPGQGLRLIYYSQIVNDFQKGDIAEGYSVSREKKESFPLTVTSAQKNPTAFYLCASSMTAGGIYGYTFGSGTRLTVV.

This clonotype appeared many times. V usage is TRBV7-9 and J usage is TRBJ2-7; D perhaps matches TRBD1 (5 bases). The germline V and J ends were trimmed by 4 bases and 4 bases, with 17 bases remaining between them. CDR3 length: 15 residues. Germline lookup yields CDR1 SEHNR and CDR2 FQNEAQ (reference sequence). The CDR3 region has the DNA TGTGCCAGCAGCTCCCAGCTGGGCAGGGCATACGAGCAGTACTTC. Translated, it gives CASSSQLGRAYEQYF.

This clonotype appeared many times. This sequence joins TRBV9 and TRBJ1-1; no definite D call. The germline V gene encodes CDR1 SGDLS and CDR2 YYNGEE. V shed 0 bases and J shed 3 bases, with 12 bases lying between them. This CDR3 spans 15 amino acids. The CDR3 region is CASSVVSSWDTEAFF. CDR3 DNA sequence: TGTGCCAGCAGCGTAGTTAGCAGTTGGGACACTGAAGCTTTCTTT.

This clonotype appeared many times. V usage is TRBV3-1 and J usage is TRBJ2-2; 8 nucleotides match TRBD2. V trimming: 4 bases; J trimming: 5 bases; junction bases outside the gene matches: 6. The CDR3 is 15 residues long. Germline CDR1 is LGHDT and CDR2 is YNNKEL (reference sequence). The CDR3, as DNA: TGTGCCAGCAGCCCTAGCGGGCTAGGGACCGGGGAGCTGTTTTTT. Its translation: CASSPSGLGTGELFF.

This clonotype was seen only a few times. V gene TRBV19 combines with J gene TRBJ1-1, with D unclear. Germline CDR1 reads LNHDA; CDR2 reads SQIVND (reference sequence). Trimming shortened V by 6 bases and J by 0 bases, and 8 bases separated the two germline ends. The CDR3 totals 13 residues. The CDR3 loop reads CASRWTVNTEAFF. CDR3 DNA sequence: TGTGCCAGTAGGTGGACGGTGAACACTGAAGCTTTCTTT.

This clonotype was counted many times. This sequence joins TRBV28 and TRBJ2-7; D unclear. The CDR3 totals 12 residues. V was shortened by 8 bases and J by 0 bases, with 8 bases between the two germline ends. Germline V gives CDR1 MDHEN, CDR2 SYDVKM. The DNA for the CDR3 is TGTGCCAGCTGCGAGAGCTCCTACGAGCAGTACTTC. As protein: CASCESSYEQYF.

This clonotype was recorded many times. The chain uses TRBV19 and TRBJ2-7; TRBD1 agrees at 7 bases. The CDR3 contains 13 residues. Germline V gives CDR1 LNHDA, CDR2 SQIVND (reference sequence). The trim removed 8 bases at V and 2 bases at J, leaving 6 bases unmatched. CDR3 loop: CASGNRGTYEQYF. CDR3 bases: TGTGCCAGTGGAAACAGGGGTACCTACGAGCAGTACTTC.

This clonotype has at least ten counts. The chain has TRBV12-3 or TRBV12-4 and TRBJ2-5, with D possibly called TRBD1 or TRBD2 (5 bases each). The CDR3 has 16 amino acids. V was cut by 11 bases and J by 4 bases, with 26 bases left in between. CDR3 loop: CAPFGDRGRVGETQYF. CDR3 nucleotide sequence: TGTGCCCCCTTCGGGGACCGAGGCAGGGTCGGAGAGACCCAGTACTTC.

On this clonotype itself: A much larger clone lies a single base off, so this may be a read error. CDR3 region: CAPEEPQGFTQYF. The DNA for the CDR3 is TGTGCCCCAGAGGAGCCCCAGGGATTCACTCAGTACTTC. V gene TRBV5-8 combines with J gene TRBJ2-4; tentative D call: TRBD1 (5 bases). CDR1 is SGHTS, CDR2 YDEGEE, per germline. Trimming pared 10 bases from V and 12 bases from J, leaving 23 bases between. This CDR3 comprises 13 residues.

As concerns this clonotype: One base away lies a much larger clone, so this may be a sequencing read error. This chain connects TRBV4-3 to TRBJ2-3; D ambiguous. The CDR3 spans 14 residues. Germline V gene data show CDR1 as LGHNA and CDR2 as YSLEER. The CDR3 here is CASSQELAADTQCF. DNA of the CDR3: TGCGCCAGCAGCCAAGAATTAGCCGCAGATACGCAGTGTTTT.

The rearrangement uses TRBV12-5 and TRBJ2-7; no clear D gene. Per the germline V gene, CDR1 is LGHNT and CDR2 is FRNRAP. The CDR3 is made up of 13 amino acids. V gave up 1 base and J gave up 1 base, with 5 bases separating them. The CDR3 DNA follows: TGTGCTAGTGGTTTGGGGGGTTCCTACGAGCAGTACTTC. Residues: CASGLGGSYEQYF.

For this clonotype: The germline gene is not matched at one end of the junction; a read error may be the cause. The CDR3: CASGKDGTGKKF. The CDR3 DNA reads TGTGCCAGCGGAAAGGACGGGACAGGTAAAAAGTTC. This chain uses TRBV12-3 or TRBV12-4 with TRBJ2-7; 8 positions agree with TRBD1. CDR3 length equals 12 residues.